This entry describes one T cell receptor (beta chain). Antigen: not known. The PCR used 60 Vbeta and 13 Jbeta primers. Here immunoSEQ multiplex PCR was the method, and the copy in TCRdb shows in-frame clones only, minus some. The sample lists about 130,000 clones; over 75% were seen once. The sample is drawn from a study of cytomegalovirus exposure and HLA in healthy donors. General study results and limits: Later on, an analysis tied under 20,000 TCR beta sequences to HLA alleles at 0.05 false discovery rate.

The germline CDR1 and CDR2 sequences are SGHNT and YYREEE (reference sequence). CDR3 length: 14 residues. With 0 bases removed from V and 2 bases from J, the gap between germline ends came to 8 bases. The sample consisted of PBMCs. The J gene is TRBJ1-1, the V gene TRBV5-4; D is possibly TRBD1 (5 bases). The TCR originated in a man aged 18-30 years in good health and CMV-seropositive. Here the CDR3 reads CASSLGQKNTEAFF. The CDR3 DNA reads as TGTGCCAGCAGCTTGGGACAGAAAAACACTGAAGCTTTCTTT.